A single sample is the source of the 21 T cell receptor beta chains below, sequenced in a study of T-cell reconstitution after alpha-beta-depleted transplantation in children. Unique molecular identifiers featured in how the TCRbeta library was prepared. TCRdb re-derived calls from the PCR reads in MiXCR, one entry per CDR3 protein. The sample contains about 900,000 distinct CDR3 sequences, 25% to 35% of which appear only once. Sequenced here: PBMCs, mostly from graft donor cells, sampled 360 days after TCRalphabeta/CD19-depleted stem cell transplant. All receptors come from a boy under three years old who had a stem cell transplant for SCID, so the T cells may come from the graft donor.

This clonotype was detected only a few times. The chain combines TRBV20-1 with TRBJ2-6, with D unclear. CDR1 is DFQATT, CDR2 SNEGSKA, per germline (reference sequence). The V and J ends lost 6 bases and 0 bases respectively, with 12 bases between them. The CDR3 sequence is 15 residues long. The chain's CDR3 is CSAKVASSGANVLTF. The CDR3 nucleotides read TGCAGTGCCAAAGTCGCGAGCTCTGGGGCCAACGTCCTGACTTTC.

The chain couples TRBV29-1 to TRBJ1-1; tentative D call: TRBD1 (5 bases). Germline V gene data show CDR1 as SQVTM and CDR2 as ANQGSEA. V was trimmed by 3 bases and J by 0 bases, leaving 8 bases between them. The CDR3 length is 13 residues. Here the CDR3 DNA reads TGCAGCGTTGACGGACATCTGAACACTGAAGCTTTCTTT. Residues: CSVDGHLNTEAFF.

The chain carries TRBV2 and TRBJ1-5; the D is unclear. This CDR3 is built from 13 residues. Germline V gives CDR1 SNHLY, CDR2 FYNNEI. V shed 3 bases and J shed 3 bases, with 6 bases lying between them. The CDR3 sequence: CASSEWYNQPQHF. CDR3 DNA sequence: TGTGCCAGCAGTGAGTGGTACAATCAGCCCCAGCATTTT. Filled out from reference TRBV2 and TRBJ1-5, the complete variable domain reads EPEVTQTPSHQVTQMGQEVILRCVPISNHLYFYWYRQILGQKVEFLVSFYNNEISEKSEIFDDQFSVERPDGSNFTLKIRSTKLEDSAMYFCASSEWYNQPQHFGDGTRLSIL.

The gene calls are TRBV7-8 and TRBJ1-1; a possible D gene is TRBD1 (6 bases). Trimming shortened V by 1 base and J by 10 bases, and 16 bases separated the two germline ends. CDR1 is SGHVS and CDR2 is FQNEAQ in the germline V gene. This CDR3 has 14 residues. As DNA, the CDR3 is TGTGCCAGCAGCTTAGTTCCCTACAGGGAGGGAGCTTTCTTT. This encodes CASSLVPYREGAFF.

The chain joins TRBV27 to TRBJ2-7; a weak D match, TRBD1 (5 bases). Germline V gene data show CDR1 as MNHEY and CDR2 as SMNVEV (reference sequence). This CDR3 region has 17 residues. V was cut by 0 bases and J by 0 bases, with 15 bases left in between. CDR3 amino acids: CASSLSGRGGFSYEQYF. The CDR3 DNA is TGTGCCAGCAGTTTATCGGGAAGGGGTGGGTTCTCCTACGAGCAGTACTTC.

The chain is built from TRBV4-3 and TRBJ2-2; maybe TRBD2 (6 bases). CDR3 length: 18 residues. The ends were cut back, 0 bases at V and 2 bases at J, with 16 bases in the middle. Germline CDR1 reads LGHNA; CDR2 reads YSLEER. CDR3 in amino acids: CASSQDSVAGPNTGELFF. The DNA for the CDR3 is TGCGCCAGCAGCCAAGATAGCGTGGCGGGGCCAAACACCGGGGAGCTGTTTTTT.

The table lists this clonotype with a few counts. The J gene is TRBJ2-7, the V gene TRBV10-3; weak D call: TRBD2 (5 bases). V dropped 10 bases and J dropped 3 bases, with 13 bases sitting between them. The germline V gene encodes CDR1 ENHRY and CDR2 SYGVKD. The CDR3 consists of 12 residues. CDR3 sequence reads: CATLESGYEQYF. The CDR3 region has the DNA TGTGCCACCCTGGAAAGCGGCTACGAGCAGTACTTC.

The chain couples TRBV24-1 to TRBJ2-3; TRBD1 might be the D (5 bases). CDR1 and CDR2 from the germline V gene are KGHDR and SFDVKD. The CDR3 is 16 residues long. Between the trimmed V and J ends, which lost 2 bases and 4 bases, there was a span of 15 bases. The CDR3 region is CATSDWAQGQADTQYF. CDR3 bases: TGTGCCACCAGTGATTGGGCCCAGGGTCAGGCAGATACGCAGTATTTT.

The chain's CDR3 is CSARAEAGDTQYF. CDR3 coding DNA: TGCAGTGCTAGAGCCGAGGCGGGGGATACGCAGTATTTT. This chain joins TRBV20-1 and TRBJ2-3; tentative D call: TRBD2 (6 bases). The CDR3 has 13 residues. Germline loops: CDR1 DFQATT, CDR2 SNEGSKA (reference sequence). V lost 1 base to trimming and J lost 6 bases, with 11 bases between them.

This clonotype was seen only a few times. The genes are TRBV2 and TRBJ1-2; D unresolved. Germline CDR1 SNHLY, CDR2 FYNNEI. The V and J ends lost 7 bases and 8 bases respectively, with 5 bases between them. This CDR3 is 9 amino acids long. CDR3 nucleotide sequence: TGTGCCAGCACCCCCGGCTACACCTTC. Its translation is CASTPGYTF.

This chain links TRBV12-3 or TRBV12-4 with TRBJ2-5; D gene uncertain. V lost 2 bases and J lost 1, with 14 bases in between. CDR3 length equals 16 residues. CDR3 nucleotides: TGTGCCAGCAGTTTATCTTTATACGGCCGCCAAGAGACCCAGTACTTC. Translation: CASSLSLYGRQETQYF.

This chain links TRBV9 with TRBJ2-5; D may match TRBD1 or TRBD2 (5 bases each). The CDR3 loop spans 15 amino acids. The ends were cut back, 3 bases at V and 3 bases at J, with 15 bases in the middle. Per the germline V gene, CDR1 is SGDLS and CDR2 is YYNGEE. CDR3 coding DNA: TGTGCCAGCAGCGAAGAGGGGACGACGAAAGAGACCCAGTACTTC. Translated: CASSEEGTTKETQYF.

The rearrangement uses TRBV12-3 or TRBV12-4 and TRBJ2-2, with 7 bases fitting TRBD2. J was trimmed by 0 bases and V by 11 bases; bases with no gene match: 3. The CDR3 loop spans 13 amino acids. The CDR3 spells CAVRGTNTGELFF. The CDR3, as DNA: TGTGCCGTGCGGGGGACGAACACCGGGGAGCTGTTTTTT.

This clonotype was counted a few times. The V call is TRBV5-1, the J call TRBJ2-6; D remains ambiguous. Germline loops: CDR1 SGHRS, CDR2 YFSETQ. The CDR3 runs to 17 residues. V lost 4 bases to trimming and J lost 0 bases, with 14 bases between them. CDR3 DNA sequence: TGCGCCAGCAGCGCCCTTAATCAGAGCTCTGGGGCCAACGTCCTGACTTTC. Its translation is CASSALNQSSGANVLTF.

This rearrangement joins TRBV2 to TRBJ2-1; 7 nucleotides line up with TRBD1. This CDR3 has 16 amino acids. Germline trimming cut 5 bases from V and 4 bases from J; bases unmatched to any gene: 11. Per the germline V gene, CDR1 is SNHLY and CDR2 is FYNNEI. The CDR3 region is CASSTPTGVKYNEQFF. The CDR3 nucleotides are TGTGCCAGCAGTACCCCCACAGGGGTTAAGTACAATGAGCAGTTCTTC.

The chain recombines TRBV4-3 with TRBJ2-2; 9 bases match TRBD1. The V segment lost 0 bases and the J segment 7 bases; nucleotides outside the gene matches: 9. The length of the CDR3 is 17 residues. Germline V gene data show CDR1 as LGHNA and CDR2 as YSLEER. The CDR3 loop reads CASSQDRRDRANGELFF. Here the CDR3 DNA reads TGCGCCAGCAGCCAAGATCGCCGGGACAGGGCGAACGGGGAGCTGTTTTTT.

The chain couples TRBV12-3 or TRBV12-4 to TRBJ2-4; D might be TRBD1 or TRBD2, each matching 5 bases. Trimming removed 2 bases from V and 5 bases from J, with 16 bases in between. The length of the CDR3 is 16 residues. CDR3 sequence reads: CASSLRQGRGENIQYF. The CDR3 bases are TGTGCCAGCAGTTTACGGCAGGGTAGGGGAGAAAACATTCAGTACTTC.

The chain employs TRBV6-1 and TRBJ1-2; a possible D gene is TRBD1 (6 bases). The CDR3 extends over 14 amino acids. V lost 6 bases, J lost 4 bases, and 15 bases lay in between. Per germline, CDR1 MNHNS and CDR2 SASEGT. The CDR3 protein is CASSRAPDSYGYTF. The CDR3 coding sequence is TGTGCCAGCAGCCGGGCCCCGGACAGCTATGGCTACACCTTC.

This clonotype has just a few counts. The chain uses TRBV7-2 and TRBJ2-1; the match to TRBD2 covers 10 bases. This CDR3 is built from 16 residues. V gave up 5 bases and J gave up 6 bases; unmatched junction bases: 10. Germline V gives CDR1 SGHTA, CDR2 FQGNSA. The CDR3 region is CASSLRAGGLLNEQFF. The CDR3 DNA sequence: TGTGCCAGCAGCCTCAGAGCGGGGGGGCTACTCAATGAGCAGTTCTTC.

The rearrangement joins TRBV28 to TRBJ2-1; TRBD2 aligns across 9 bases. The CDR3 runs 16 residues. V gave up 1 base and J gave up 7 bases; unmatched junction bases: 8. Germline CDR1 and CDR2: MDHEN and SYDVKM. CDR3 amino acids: CASSLLGGGAQNEQFF. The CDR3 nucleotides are TGTGCCAGCAGTTTATTGGGCGGGGGGGCTCAGAATGAGCAGTTCTTC.

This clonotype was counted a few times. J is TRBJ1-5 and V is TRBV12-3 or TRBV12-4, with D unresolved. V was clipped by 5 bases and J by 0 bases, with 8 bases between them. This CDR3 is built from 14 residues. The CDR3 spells CASSPVYSNQPQHF. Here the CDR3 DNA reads TGTGCCAGCAGTCCAGTTTATAGCAATCAGCCCCAGCATTTT.